The text below deals with one TCR beta chain. The data originate from a study of metastatic and nonmetastatic thyroid tumors. Study overall: Across blood and tumor or nodule tissue, repertoires from malignant and benign thyroid patients were compared with one another.

The germline V gene has CDR1 SGHTA and CDR2 FQGNSA. V shed 0 bases and J 1 base; nucleotides not matched to a gene: 1. This CDR3 is built from 18 residues. Each patient went into thyroid surgery without having received any treatment. TCRdb redid the clone calls on the PCR reads using MiXCR. The data show about 30,000 clones, about a third seen once. The clonotype was recovered from a female donor with papillary thyroid cancer or a benign thyroid nodule (not recorded which). Some clones in this sample may be carry-over from other donors' samples. The source material was tumor tissue. V gene TRBV7-2 combines with J gene TRBJ2-2, with 14 bases fitting TRBD2. Here the CDR3 reads CASSLAGLAGVNTGELFF. The CDR3, as DNA: TGTGCCAGCAGCTTAGCGGGACTAGCGGGGGTGAACACCGGGGAGCTGTTTTTT.